The 32 T cell receptor beta chains in this list originate from one sample, sequenced in a study of T cells after posttransplantation cyclophosphamide. Measured with immunoSEQ multiplex PCR; TCRdb has only the in-frame clones, and not every one. The table has about 42,000 clones, around 90% seen once. A marrow graft followed busulfan-fludarabine conditioning, with cyclophosphamide on days +3 and +4. Specimen: PBMCs, collected roughly 59 days after allogeneic stem cell transplant with posttransplant cyclophosphamide. All receptors derive from a male patient in his sixties who received an allogeneic stem cell transplant from a related donor and was CMV-positive. Some T cells may be the graft donor's.

This clone was counted between two and nine times. The chain uses TRBV11-2 and TRBJ1-3; D call uncertain. Looked up from germline, CDR1 is SGHAT and CDR2 is FQNNGV. There are 15 residues in the CDR3. Deletions cut 2 bases from V and 2 bases from J, with 10 bases between. The chain's CDR3 is CASSLLGLPGNTIYF. CDR3 sequence (DNA): TGTGCCAGCAGCTTACTAGGTCTCCCTGGAAACACCATATATTTT.

This clone was observed once. The chain recombines TRBV27 with TRBJ2-3; 8 bases map to TRBD1. The CDR3 covers 15 residues. The junction had 8 bases not matched to a gene; V was cut back by 5 bases and J by 4 bases. Germline CDR1 reads MNHEY; CDR2 reads SMNVEV (reference sequence). CDR3 in DNA: TGTGCCAGCAGTCCGGGCAGGGGGCGCCCAGATACGCAGTATTTT. Protein sequence: CASSPGRGRPDTQYF.

V and J are TRBV6-1 and TRBJ1-2; D is possibly TRBD1 (5 bases). CDR1 MNHNS and CDR2 SASEGT come from the germline V gene. The CDR3 covers 18 residues. Deletions cut 4 bases from V and 5 bases from J, with 26 bases between. CDR3 amino acids: CASSVDLMVSGYFYGYTF. In nucleotides, the CDR3 is TGTGCCAGCAGTGTTGATCTTATGGTGTCAGGGTATTTTTATGGCTACACCTTC.

The CDR3 bases are TGTGCCAGCAGTCCTGCGGGGGCCCACACAGATACGCAGTATTTT. Its translation: CASSPAGAHTDTQYF. This chain joins TRBV7-9 and TRBJ2-3, with D possibly being TRBD2 (7 bases). The V gene's germline CDR1 is SEHNR and CDR2 FQNEAQ (reference sequence). The CDR3 runs 15 residues. The ends were cut back, 6 bases at V and 2 bases at J, with 15 bases in the middle.

This sequence joins TRBV6-5 and TRBJ1-1; D gene ambiguous. V lost 0 bases, J lost 7 bases, and 9 bases lay in between. The germline V gene encodes CDR1 MNHEY and CDR2 SVGAGI. This CDR3 has 13 amino acids. The DNA for the CDR3 is TGTGCCAGCAGTTACTCTAGACATATTGAAGCTTTCTTT. Its protein is CASSYSRHIEAFF.

CDR3 protein: CASSLTGDSPLHF. Written as DNA, the CDR3 is TGTGCCAGCAGCCTCACGGGAGATTCACCCCTCCACTTT. The genes are TRBV14 and TRBJ1-6; no clear D. Germline V gene data show CDR1 as SGHDN and CDR2 as FVKESK. The CDR3 sequence is 13 residues long. Trimming removed 4 bases at V and 8 bases at J, with 9 bases between.

This clone was counted a single time. The chain employs TRBV7-2 and TRBJ2-5; the match to TRBD1 covers 7 bases. After removal of 4 bases from V and 5 bases from J, the junction contained 4 bases not matched to a gene. Germline V CDR1 and CDR2: SGHTA, FQGNSA. The CDR3 has 13 residues. CDR3 amino acids: CASSWGQSETQYF. The DNA for the CDR3 is TGTGCCAGCAGCTGGGGACAGTCCGAGACCCAGTACTTC.

The chain links TRBV9 to TRBJ2-3; no firm D call. This CDR3 region has 13 residues. Germline V lookup: CDR1 SGDLS, CDR2 YYNGEE. With 1 base removed from V and 4 bases from J, the gap between germline ends came to 7 bases. The CDR3 DNA is TGTGCCAGCAGCGTAAGCCCCTCAGATACGCAGTATTTT. It codes for CASSVSPSDTQYF.

V usage is TRBV6-1 and J usage is TRBJ2-5, with TRBD2 matching 8 bases. Germline values: CDR1 MNHNS, CDR2 SASEGT. The V gene end was trimmed by 5 bases and the J gene end by 1 base; junction bases not matched to a gene: 6. The CDR3 runs 15 residues. The CDR3, as DNA: TGTGCCAGCAGTCAACAAGCGGGGGCCCAAGAGACCCAGTACTTC. Translating it yields CASSQQAGAQETQYF.

The genes are TRBV25-1 and TRBJ1-4; D might be TRBD1 (5 bases). This CDR3 is 14 amino acids long. CDR1 is MGHDK, CDR2 SYGVNS, per germline. Trimming stripped 1 base from V and 7 bases from J, with 10 bases between. The CDR3 bases are TGTGCCAGCAGTGAATCCGGGGGTGGTGAAAAACTGTTTTTT. Translation: CASSESGGGEKLFF.

This sequence joins TRBV7-8 and TRBJ2-1; D uncertain. Deletions cut 4 bases from V and 0 bases from J, with 10 bases between. From germline, CDR1 is SGHVS and CDR2 FQNEAQ. The CDR3 loop spans 15 amino acids. The CDR3 DNA reads TGTGCCAGCAGCTCCCCGACGGGCTCCTACAATGAGCAGTTCTTC. Residues: CASSSPTGSYNEQFF.

On this clone: Relative to the germline gene, one junction end is altered; a read error may explain this. The J gene is TRBJ1-5, the V gene TRBV19; 8 bases map to TRBD1. The CDR3 spans 15 residues. Germline CDR1 and CDR2: LNHDA and SQIVND (reference sequence). This CDR3 reads CASRIDRGSNQPQHF. CDR3 sequence (DNA): TGTGCCAGTAGGATAGACAGGGGTAGCAATCAGCCCCAGCATTTT.

V gene TRBV13 combines with J gene TRBJ2-3; 9 nucleotides line up with TRBD2. The CDR3 extends over 14 amino acids. Per the germline V gene, CDR1 is PRHDT and CDR2 is FYEKMQ (reference sequence). V shed 3 bases and J 4 bases; nucleotides not matched to a gene: 2. The CDR3 sequence is CASSLRGGADTQYF. The DNA of the CDR3 is TGTGCCAGCAGCTTGCGGGGGGGTGCAGATACGCAGTATTTT.

The chain is built from TRBV9 and TRBJ1-1; D is unresolved. The CDR3 has 13 amino acids. The germline V and J ends were trimmed by 4 bases and 1 base, with 8 bases remaining between them. Germline CDR1 SGDLS, CDR2 YYNGEE. The chain's CDR3 is CASSLTQNTEAFF. For the CDR3, the DNA is TGTGCCAGCAGCCTAACCCAGAACACTGAAGCTTTCTTT.

The chain employs TRBV6-4 and TRBJ1-2; D remains unclear. V shed 2 bases and J shed 8 bases, with 9 bases lying between them. Germline values: CDR1 MRHNA, CDR2 SNTAGT. The CDR3 spans 12 residues. CDR3 loop: CASSDRGQGYTF. The CDR3 DNA sequence: TGTGCCAGCAGTGACCGAGGGCAGGGCTACACCTTC.

In DNA form, the CDR3 reads TGCGCCAGCAGCCGAAGACTAGCGGGGGATAGCTCCTACGAGCAGTACTTC. It translates to CASSRRLAGDSSYEQYF. The chain links TRBV4-1 to TRBJ2-7; 12 bases match TRBD2. Germline lookup yields CDR1 MGHRA and CDR2 YSYEKL. Trimming took 4 bases from V and 0 from J; bases not matched to a gene: 7. The CDR3 consists of 17 residues.

The J gene is TRBJ1-3, the V gene TRBV27; a weak D match, TRBD1 (5 bases). The V gene lost 6 bases and the J gene lost 6 bases, with 15 bases spanning the gap. There are 14 residues in the CDR3. Germline V gene data show CDR1 as MNHEY and CDR2 as SMNVEV (reference sequence). The CDR3 loop is CASRKLGGENTIYF. The DNA for the CDR3 is TGTGCCAGCAGGAAACTGGGGGGTGAAAACACCATATATTTT.

This chain links TRBV6-1 with TRBJ1-2, with 7 bases identical to TRBD1. Germline V gene data show CDR1 as MNHNS and CDR2 as SASEGT. The CDR3 covers 15 residues. V shed 2 bases and J 3 bases; nucleotides not matched to a gene: 6. DNA of the CDR3: TGTGCCAGCAGTGAATTGTTGGGGACAGACTATGGCTACACCTTC. It is translated as CASSELLGTDYGYTF.

This sequence joins TRBV5-1 and TRBJ2-7, with TRBD1 matching over 7 bases. V was pared by 9 bases and J by 6 bases, with 21 bases of the junction left unmatched. This CDR3 has 16 residues. CDR1 and CDR2 from the germline V gene are SGHRS and YFSETQ. CDR3 residues: CATSDRPGGLGVEQYF. CDR3 in DNA: TGCGCCACCTCGGACAGGCCCGGTGGTTTGGGGGTCGAGCAGTACTTC.

This chain links TRBV15 with TRBJ1-1, with 8 bases matching TRBD1. The CDR3 runs to 15 residues. The junction had 6 bases not matched to a gene; V was cut back by 0 bases and J by 6 bases. CDR1 is LNHNV, CDR2 YYDKDF, per germline (reference sequence). CDR3 coding DNA: TGTGCCACCAGCAGAGATCCGATGACAGGGGCTGAAGCTTTCTTT. This codes for CATSRDPMTGAEAFF.

V and J are TRBV6-5 and TRBJ1-1, with D possibly matching TRBD1 (5 bases). The CDR3 totals 14 residues. V shed 4 bases and J shed 0 bases, with 9 bases lying between them. Germline V lookup: CDR1 MNHEY, CDR2 SVGAGI. The CDR3 sequence: CASSLRQLNTEAFF. The CDR3 DNA follows: TGTGCCAGCAGTTTAAGACAGCTGAACACTGAAGCTTTCTTT.

The V and J genes are TRBV29-1 and TRBJ2-3, with 10 bases identical to TRBD2. Germline CDR1 SQVTM, CDR2 ANQGSEA. There are 15 residues in the CDR3. V trimming: 5 bases; J trimming: 3 bases; junction bases outside the gene matches: 8. The DNA of the CDR3 is TGCAGCGTTAAGGGAGCGGGGGGGCCGACAGATACGCAGTATTTT. Residues: CSVKGAGGPTDTQYF.

The chain combines TRBV6-6 with TRBJ1-1; 8 nucleotides line up with TRBD1. The germline V gene has CDR1 MNHNY and CDR2 SVGAGI (reference sequence). The V segment lost 2 bases and the J segment 2 bases; nucleotides outside the gene matches: 7. The CDR3 totals 16 residues. CDR3 sequence: CASSYVSTGANTEAFF. For the CDR3, the DNA is TGTGCCAGCAGTTACGTTTCGACAGGGGCTAACACTGAAGCTTTCTTT.

The chain employs TRBV7-6 and TRBJ1-5, with 9 positions matching TRBD1. The CDR3 sequence is 18 residues long. CDR1 SGHVS and CDR2 FNYEAQ come from the germline V gene. J gave up 0 bases and V 3 bases, and 9 bases lay outside the gene matches. The CDR3 coding sequence is TGTGCCAGCAGCTTGCTGGACAGGGGACTTTATAGCAATCAGCCCCAGCATTTT. This sequence encodes CASSLLDRGLYSNQPQHF. Based on the CDR3 plus reference TRBV7-6 and TRBJ1-5, the full variable domain is GAGVSQSPRYKVTKRGQDVALRCDPISGHVSLYWYRQALGQGPEFLTYFNYEAQQDKSGLPNDRFSAERPEGSISTLTIQRTEQRDSAMYRCASSLLDRGLYSNQPQHFGDGTRLSIL.

The J gene is TRBJ1-1, the V gene TRBV18; D is undetermined. From germline, CDR1 is KGHSH and CDR2 LQKENI. The CDR3 covers 13 residues. Trimming took 2 bases from V and 0 from J, leaving 4 bases between them. CDR3 DNA: TGTGCCAGCTCACCATCGGTGAACACTGAAGCTTTCTTT. It codes for CASSPSVNTEAFF.

The table lists this clone with a count of one. This chain connects TRBV5-8 to TRBJ1-5, with 10 positions matching TRBD1. The CDR3 is made up of 15 amino acids. The germline V gene has CDR1 SGHTS and CDR2 YDEGEE. J was trimmed by 4 bases and V by 1 base; bases with no gene match: 2. The CDR3 DNA is TGTGCCAGCAGCTTGCCGGGACAGGGGAATCAGCCCCAGCATTTT. This sequence encodes CASSLPGQGNQPQHF.

The rearrangement links TRBV4-1 to TRBJ2-2; TRBD2 is a possible D gene (6 bases). Germline V gene lookup returns CDR1 MGHRA and CDR2 YSYEKL. V lost 3 bases, J lost 1 base, and 9 bases lay in between. The CDR3 contains 15 residues. CDR3 region: CASSQRDRNTGELFF. The DNA for the CDR3 is TGCGCCAGCAGCCAGCGGGATAGGAACACCGGGGAGCTGTTTTTT.

This clone turned up a few times. The rearrangement uses TRBV29-1 and TRBJ2-7; a possible D gene is TRBD2 (6 bases). Trimming left V 3 bases short and J 2 bases short, with 17 bases between. The CDR3 consists of 15 residues. Germline V lookup: CDR1 SQVTM, CDR2 ANQGSEA. This chain's CDR3 is CSVELTGTSAYEQYF. In DNA, the CDR3 is TGCAGCGTTGAGCTTACCGGGACTTCAGCCTACGAGCAGTACTTC.

The chain is built from TRBV5-1 and TRBJ1-1, with 12 bases that match TRBD1. V trimming: 3 bases; J trimming: 9 bases; junction bases outside the gene matches: 3. The CDR3 loop spans 13 amino acids. The V gene's germline CDR1 is SGHRS and CDR2 YFSETQ. Here the CDR3 DNA reads TGCGCCAGCAGCTCCGGGACAGGGGGCAAAGCTTTCTTT. This translates into CASSSGTGGKAFF.

The chain uses TRBV25-1 and TRBJ2-5; 9 bases align to TRBD1. This CDR3 is built from 15 residues. Germline CDR1 MGHDK, CDR2 SYGVNS. The trim removed 0 bases at V and 6 bases at J, leaving 5 bases unmatched. The CDR3 DNA reads as TGTGCCAGCAGTGAATATGGGGGACAGGGAAAGACCCAGTACTTC. The encoded protein is CASSEYGGQGKTQYF.

J is TRBJ1-6 and V is TRBV9; a possible D gene is TRBD1 (6 bases). Trimming shortened V by 3 bases and J by 9 bases, and 16 bases separated the two germline ends. The CDR3 runs to 15 residues. Germline CDR1 reads SGDLS; CDR2 reads YYNGEE. This CDR3 reads CASSAGGYFGSPLHF. CDR3 nucleotides: TGTGCCAGCAGCGCGGGGGGCTATTTCGGTTCACCCCTCCACTTT. Combining the CDR3 with reference TRBV9 and TRBJ1-6 gives the whole variable domain DSGVTQTPKHLITATGQRVTLRCSPRSGDLSVYWYQQSLDQGLQFLIQYYNGEERAKGNILERFSAQQFPDLHSELNLSSLELGDSALYFCASSAGGYFGSPLHFGNGTRLTVT.

V usage is TRBV5-1 and J usage is TRBJ2-3; D gene ambiguous. V gave up 8 bases and J gave up 8 bases, with 15 bases separating them. The CDR3 sequence is 12 residues long. Germline V CDR1 and CDR2: SGHRS, YFSETQ. CDR3 sequence (DNA): TGCGCCAGTAACGTCGAGCCCGGTACGCAGTATTTT. Its translation is CASNVEPGTQYF.